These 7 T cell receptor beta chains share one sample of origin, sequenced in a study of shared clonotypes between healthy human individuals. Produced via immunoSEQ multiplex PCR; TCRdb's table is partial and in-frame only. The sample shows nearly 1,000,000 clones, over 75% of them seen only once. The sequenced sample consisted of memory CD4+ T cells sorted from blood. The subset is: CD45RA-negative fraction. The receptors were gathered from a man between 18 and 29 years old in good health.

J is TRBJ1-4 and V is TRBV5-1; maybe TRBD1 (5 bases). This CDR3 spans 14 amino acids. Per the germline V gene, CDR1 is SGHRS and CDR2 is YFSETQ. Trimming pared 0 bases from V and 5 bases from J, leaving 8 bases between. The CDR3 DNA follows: TGCGCCAGCAGCTTGGGGCGGGGGAATGAAAAACTGTTTTTT. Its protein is CASSLGRGNEKLFF.

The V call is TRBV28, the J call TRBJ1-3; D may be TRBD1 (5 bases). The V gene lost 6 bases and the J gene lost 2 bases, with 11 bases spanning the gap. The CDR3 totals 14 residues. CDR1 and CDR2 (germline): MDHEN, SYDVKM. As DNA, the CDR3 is TGTGCCAGCAGATCTGGGGGTACTGGAAACACCATATATTTT. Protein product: CASRSGGTGNTIYF.

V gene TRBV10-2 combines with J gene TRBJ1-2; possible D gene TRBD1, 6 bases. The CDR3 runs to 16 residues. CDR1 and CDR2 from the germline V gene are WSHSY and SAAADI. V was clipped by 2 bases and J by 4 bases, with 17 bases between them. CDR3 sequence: CASSEALTGFGYGYTF. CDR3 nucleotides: TGCGCCAGCAGTGAGGCCCTGACAGGTTTCGGCTATGGCTACACCTTC.

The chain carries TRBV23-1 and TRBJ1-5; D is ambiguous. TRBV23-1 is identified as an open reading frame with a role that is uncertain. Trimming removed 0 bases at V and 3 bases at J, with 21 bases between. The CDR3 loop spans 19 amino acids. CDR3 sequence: CASSQSIFESGINNQPQHF. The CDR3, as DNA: TGCGCCAGCAGTCAATCGATCTTCGAGTCGGGTATAAACAATCAGCCCCAGCATTTT.

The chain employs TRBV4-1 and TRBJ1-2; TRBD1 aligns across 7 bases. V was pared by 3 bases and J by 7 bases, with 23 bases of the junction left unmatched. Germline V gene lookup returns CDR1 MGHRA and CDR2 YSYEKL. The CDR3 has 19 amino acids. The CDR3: CASSHSNLRDRRYLGGYTF. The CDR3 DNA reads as TGCGCCAGCAGCCATTCTAATCTCCGGGACAGACGATACCTGGGTGGCTACACCTTC.

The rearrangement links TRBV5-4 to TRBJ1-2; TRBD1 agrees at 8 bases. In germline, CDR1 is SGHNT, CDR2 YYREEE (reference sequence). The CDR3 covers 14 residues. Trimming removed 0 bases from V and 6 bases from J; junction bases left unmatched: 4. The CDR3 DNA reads TGTGCCAGCAGCTTGGATCGACAGGGGAATGGCTACACCTTC. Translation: CASSLDRQGNGYTF.

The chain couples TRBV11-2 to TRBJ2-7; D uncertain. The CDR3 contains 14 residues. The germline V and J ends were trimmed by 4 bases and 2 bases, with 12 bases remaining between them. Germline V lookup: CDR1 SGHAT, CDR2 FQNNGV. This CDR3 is CASSSLQVTYEQYF. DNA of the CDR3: TGTGCCAGCAGCTCTCTCCAGGTTACCTACGAGCAGTACTTC.